The TCR beta chain under discussion was sequenced for a study of blood T cell repertoires in COVID-19. Overall study: There were acute and convalescent COVID-19 samples, and they came from the United States, Italy and Spain. In each case, the material was cDNA or gDNA derived from T cells, B-cell-depleted T cells, or PBMCs.

V shed 2 bases, J shed 8 bases, and the junction held 8 bases outside the gene matches. Germline-derived CDR1 and CDR2 are MNHEY and SMNVEV (reference sequence). CDR3 length: 15 residues. As processed by the authors: Amplification from reference gene primers served as the basis for estimated nucleated cell counts. Measured with immunoSEQ multiplex PCR; TCRdb has only the in-frame clones, and not every one. That table supplies the V and J calls and clone size; D and trimming were determined from the DNA. Of roughly 38,000 clones listed, 90% are singletons. The chain links TRBV27 to TRBJ1-4, with TRBD1 matching over 7 bases. The sequenced sample was peripheral blood. This sequence originates from a man between 65 and 85 years old with acute or convalescent COVID-19. CDR3 in amino acids: CASSLTTGFSEKLFF. CDR3 coding DNA: TGTGCCAGCAGTTTAACGACAGGGTTTTCCGAAAAACTGTTTTTT.